This TCR beta chain comes out of a study of PD-L1 blockade in urothelial cancer. Across the study: Prior exposure to chemotherapy in patients amounted to 0 to 3 regimens received.

In its sample, this clone was seen once. Germline V gives CDR1 SEHNR, CDR2 FQNEAQ (reference sequence). There are 13 residues in the CDR3. Trimming cost V 6 bases and J 5 bases, with 11 bases left between them. Measured with immunoSEQ multiplex PCR; TCRdb has only the in-frame clones, and not every one. The data hold some 16,000 clones, with over 75% observed a single time. The time point: pretreatment peripheral blood. This chain joins TRBV7-9 and TRBJ1-5; weak D call: TRBD1 (6 bases). The TCR comes from a man in his 70s with urothelial cancer. The starting material was PBMCs, obtained around atezolizumab (anti-PD-L1) treatment. In DNA, the CDR3 is TGTGCCAGCAGTCCTAACAGGGATCAGCCCCAGCATTTT. Translated, it gives CASSPNRDQPQHF.